This T cell receptor (beta chain) was sequenced during a study of blood T cell repertoires in COVID-19. Study summary: Nucleic acid was either cDNA or gDNA, and it came from T cells, B-cell-depleted T cells, or PBMCs.

Using immunoSEQ multiplex PCR, the repertoire was profiled, and TCRdb retains in-frame clones only, with some absent. The sample records 30,000 to 40,000 clones, 82% being singletons. V dropped 2 bases and J dropped 5 bases, with 12 bases sitting between them. CDR1 is MNHEY, CDR2 SVGAGI, per germline. CDR3 length: 14 residues. This chain connects TRBV6-5 to TRBJ1-1; D is undetermined. The sequence came from a man aged 80 or over with active or convalescent COVID-19. Source material: peripheral blood. The CDR3 region has the DNA TGTGCCAGCAGTTACCGAACAGTCGAGACTGAAGCTTTCTTT. Translated, it gives CASSYRTVETEAFF.